The T cell receptor (beta chain) under discussion was sequenced for a study of blood T cell repertoires in COVID-19. Study at large: Sites in the United States, Italy and Spain provided acute and convalescent COVID-19 samples.

The CDR3 has 13 residues. J was trimmed by 2 bases and V by 8 bases; bases with no gene match: 2. The germline V gene has CDR1 MNHEY and CDR2 SMNVEV (reference sequence). Original analysis: Amplification of reference gene primers provided the estimated nucleated cell counts. Measured with immunoSEQ multiplex PCR; TCRdb has only the in-frame clones, and not every one. V and J calls and clone size come straight from that table; D and trimming were deduced from the DNA. Here the sample spans some 150,000 clones, roughly 84% being singletons. The V call is TRBV27, the J call TRBJ2-7, with TRBD1 matching 11 bases. This clonotype was sampled from a woman in her 70s with COVID-19, enrolled during active disease. Sequences were obtained from peripheral blood. CDR3 DNA sequence: TGTGCCAGCTGGGACAGGGGGGCCTACGAGCAGTACTTC. Translating it yields CASWDRGAYEQYF.